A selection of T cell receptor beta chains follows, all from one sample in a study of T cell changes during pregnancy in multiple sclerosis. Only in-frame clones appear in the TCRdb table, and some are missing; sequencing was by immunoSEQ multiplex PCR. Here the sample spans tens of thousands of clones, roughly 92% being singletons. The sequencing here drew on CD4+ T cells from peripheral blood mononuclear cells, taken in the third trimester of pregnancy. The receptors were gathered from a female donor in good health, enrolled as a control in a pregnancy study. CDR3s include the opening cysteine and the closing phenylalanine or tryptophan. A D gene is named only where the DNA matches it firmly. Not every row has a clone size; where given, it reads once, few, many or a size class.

CDR3nt: TGTGCCAGCAGCCGCAAAGGGAGACAGGGAGCAGATACGCAGTATTTT
CDR3aa: CASSRKGRQGADTQYF
abundance: -
v_gene: TRBV5-8
j_gene: TRBJ2-3
d_gene: TRBD1

CDR3nt: TGTGCCAGCAGCCCGAACAGGGTGACTAATGAAAAACTGTTTTTT
CDR3aa: CASSPNRVTNEKLFF
abundance: once
v_gene: TRBV6-1
j_gene: TRBJ1-4
d_gene: -

CDR3nt: TGTGCCAGCAGCTTGTACAGGGATGGCTACACCTTC
CDR3aa: CASSLYRDGYTF
abundance: -
v_gene: TRBV5-4
j_gene: TRBJ1-2
d_gene: -

CDR3nt: TGTGCCAGCAGCTTATTCGGAGCCGGGGACAGTTCAGCCGCCGGGGAGCTGTTTTTT
CDR3aa: CASSLFGAGDSSAAGELFF
abundance: -
v_gene: TRBV7-6
j_gene: TRBJ2-2
d_gene: TRBD1

CDR3nt: TGCAGCGCCCGTCGGGGACAGGGAGAAGTCTACGAGCAGTACTTC
CDR3aa: CSARRGQGEVYEQYF
abundance: -
v_gene: TRBV29-1
j_gene: TRBJ2-7
d_gene: TRBD1

CDR3nt: TGTGCCAGCAGCTCCTTGACAGGAACGGCTGGCTACACCTTC
CDR3aa: CASSSLTGTAGYTF
abundance: -
v_gene: TRBV13
j_gene: TRBJ1-2
d_gene: -

CDR3nt: TGTGCCAGCTCACCCGGGACAGCTAGATCAGATACGCAGTATTTT
CDR3aa: CASSPGTARSDTQYF
abundance: -
v_gene: TRBV18
j_gene: TRBJ2-3
d_gene: TRBD1

CDR3nt: TGTGCCAGCAGTTCAGGGGACGCCTTGGGATCACCCCTCCACTTT
CDR3aa: CASSSGDALGSPLHF
abundance: once
v_gene: TRBV27
j_gene: TRBJ1-6
d_gene: -

CDR3nt: TGTGCCAGCAGCTTGGTGACAAGTGTTTTCACCGGGGAGCTGTTTTTT
CDR3aa: CASSLVTSVFTGELFF
abundance: -
v_gene: TRBV5-6
j_gene: TRBJ2-2
d_gene: -

CDR3nt: TGTGCCAGTAGTATTGGCGGGATCCTCGCCGAGCAGTACTTC
CDR3aa: CASSIGGILAEQYF
abundance: -
v_gene: TRBV19
j_gene: TRBJ2-7
d_gene: -

CDR3nt: TGTGCCAGCAGCGTAGGAGGGACAGGGATCGCACCCCTCCACTTT
CDR3aa: CASSVGGTGIAPLHF
abundance: few
v_gene: TRBV9
j_gene: TRBJ1-6
d_gene: TRBD1

CDR3nt: TGTGCCAGCAGCCCGCGGGGGGCTGTTTACAATGAGCAGTTCTTC
CDR3aa: CASSPRGAVYNEQFF
abundance: -
v_gene: TRBV7-9
j_gene: TRBJ2-1
d_gene: TRBD2

CDR3nt: TGCGCCAGCAGGGGAGGACCGGACCCTACCTACGAGCAGTACTTC
CDR3aa: CASRGGPDPTYEQYF
abundance: -
v_gene: TRBV5-1
j_gene: TRBJ2-7
d_gene: -

CDR3nt: TGCGCCAGCTCGGGGGACCCCAATTCACCCCTCCACTTT
CDR3aa: CASSGDPNSPLHF
abundance: -
v_gene: TRBV5-1
j_gene: TRBJ1-6
d_gene: -

CDR3nt: TGCGCCAGCAGCTATCCCGGGACAGTAGGTGAGCAGTTCTTC
CDR3aa: CASSYPGTVGEQFF
abundance: -
v_gene: TRBV5-1
j_gene: TRBJ2-1
d_gene: TRBD1